These T cell receptor beta chains were read from a single sample in a study of blood T cell repertoires in COVID-19. Only in-frame clones appear in the TCRdb table, and some are missing; sequencing was by immunoSEQ multiplex PCR. Among about 270,000 clones listed, approximately 81% were seen once. The sequenced sample was peripheral blood. These receptors originate from a woman in her fifties or sixties with active or convalescent COVID-19. CDR3s include the opening cysteine and the closing phenylalanine or tryptophan. The D gene is left open where the match is weak. The size entry is marked missing in some rows and otherwise reads once, few, many or a size class.

d_gene: NA; abundance: NA; v_gene: TRBV14; j_gene: TRBJ2-7; CDR3nt: TGTGCCAGCAGCCCCTCCGCAGGGGTTAGGGAGCAGTACTTC; CDR3aa: CASSPSAGVREQYF
d_gene: TRBD1; abundance: NA; v_gene: TRBV19; j_gene: TRBJ2-3; CDR3nt: TGTGCCAGTAGTACTGGACAGGGTTTCACAGATACGCAGTATTTT; CDR3aa: CASSTGQGFTDTQYF
d_gene: TRBD1; abundance: NA; v_gene: TRBV4-3; j_gene: TRBJ1-1; CDR3nt: TGCGCCAGCAGCCTGGACAGGGTCGGCACTGAAGCTTTCTTT; CDR3aa: CASSLDRVGTEAFF
d_gene: NA; abundance: NA; v_gene: TRBV5-1; j_gene: TRBJ1-1; CDR3nt: TGCGCCAGCAGCTTCGGGAGGGGGGAAGCTTTCTTT; CDR3aa: CASSFGRGEAFF
d_gene: TRBD2; abundance: NA; v_gene: TRBV2; j_gene: TRBJ2-7; CDR3nt: TGTGCCAGCAGTGGAATAGCGGGGGCCCCCTACGAGCAGTACTTC; CDR3aa: CASSGIAGAPYEQYF
d_gene: NA; abundance: many; v_gene: TRBV4-2; j_gene: TRBJ1-2; CDR3nt: TGTGCCAGCAGCCAAGGTATTGGGGAGGTCTACGGCTACACCTTC; CDR3aa: CASSQGIGEVYGYTF
d_gene: NA; abundance: NA; v_gene: TRBV19; j_gene: TRBJ1-2; CDR3nt: TGTGCCAGTATCCGGGGCCCTGCGGGGCGGGGAGATGGCTACACCTTC; CDR3aa: CASIRGPAGRGDGYTF
d_gene: NA; abundance: NA; v_gene: TRBV4-1; j_gene: TRBJ2-1; CDR3nt: TGCGCCAGCAGGTCTAGCGCCTCCTACAATGAGCAGTTCTTC; CDR3aa: CASRSSASYNEQFF
d_gene: NA; abundance: many; v_gene: TRBV4-1; j_gene: TRBJ1-5; CDR3nt: TGCGCCAGCAGCCAAGATAGTTCTCCGTATAGCAATCAGCCCCAGCATTTT; CDR3aa: CASSQDSSPYSNQPQHF
d_gene: NA; abundance: NA; v_gene: TRBV6-5; j_gene: TRBJ1-1; CDR3nt: TGTGCCAGCAGGCTCCGGGGGGTGAACACTGAAGCTTTCTTT; CDR3aa: CASRLRGVNTEAFF
d_gene: TRBD2; abundance: NA; v_gene: TRBV5-4; j_gene: TRBJ2-2; CDR3nt: TGTGCCAGCAGCACAAAGACTAGCGGGGTAACAGGGGAGCTGTTTTTT; CDR3aa: CASSTKTSGVTGELFF
d_gene: NA; abundance: few; v_gene: TRBV10-3; j_gene: TRBJ2-7; CDR3nt: TGTGCCATCAGTGATTACGGGGGTAAATCCTACGAGCAGTACTTC; CDR3aa: CAISDYGGKSYEQYF
d_gene: NA; abundance: NA; v_gene: TRBV19; j_gene: TRBJ1-5; CDR3nt: TGTGCCAGTAGGGACACGGTCAGCAATCAGCCCCAGCATTTT; CDR3aa: CASRDTVSNQPQHF
d_gene: TRBD1; abundance: NA; v_gene: TRBV27; j_gene: TRBJ1-6; CDR3nt: TGTGCCAGCATCCGGACAGGGAGCCGCTCCTATAATTCACCCCTCCACTTT; CDR3aa: CASIRTGSRSYNSPLHF
d_gene: TRBD1; abundance: once; v_gene: TRBV6-4; j_gene: TRBJ1-2; CDR3nt: TGTGCCAGCAGTACCGGGACAGGGGACGTCTATGGCTACACCTTC; CDR3aa: CASSTGTGDVYGYTF
d_gene: NA; abundance: NA; v_gene: TRBV24-1; j_gene: TRBJ1-5; CDR3nt: TGTGCCACCACCCATTCCCCGGTGAGCAATCAGCCCCAGCATTTT; CDR3aa: CATTHSPVSNQPQHF
d_gene: TRBD1; abundance: NA; v_gene: TRBV7-2; j_gene: TRBJ1-4; CDR3nt: TGTGCCAGCAGCTTAGCGGGCAGGACAGGGGCCAAACTGTTTTTT; CDR3aa: CASSLAGRTGAKLFF
d_gene: NA; abundance: NA; v_gene: TRBV3-1/TRBV3-2; j_gene: TRBJ1-2; CDR3nt: TGTGCCAGCAGCCAAGAAACAGGCGATATCTATGGCTACACCTTC; CDR3aa: CASSQETGDIYGYTF
d_gene: NA; abundance: NA; v_gene: TRBV6-5; j_gene: TRBJ1-6; CDR3nt: TGTGCCAGCAGTTACTCGATGCCAGGATTAAATTCACCCCTCCACTTT; CDR3aa: CASSYSMPGLNSPLHF
d_gene: NA; abundance: NA; v_gene: TRBV6-4; j_gene: TRBJ1-1; CDR3nt: TGTGCCAGCAGTGACCAAGGGGGTACTGAAGCTTTCTTT; CDR3aa: CASSDQGGTEAFF
d_gene: NA; abundance: NA; v_gene: TRBV6-5; j_gene: TRBJ2-7; CDR3nt: TGTGCCAGCAGTTACGGAGGGGGGGCATCCTACGAGCAGTACTTC; CDR3aa: CASSYGGGASYEQYF
d_gene: NA; abundance: once; v_gene: TRBV6-6; j_gene: TRBJ1-4; CDR3nt: TGTGCCAGCAGTTACCAGGAAAGAAGCGAAAAACTGTTTTTT; CDR3aa: CASSYQERSEKLFF
d_gene: NA; abundance: NA; v_gene: TRBV9; j_gene: TRBJ2-3; CDR3nt: TGTGCCAGCAGCGTTGCCCAGATCACAGATACGCAGTATTTT; CDR3aa: CASSVAQITDTQYF
d_gene: TRBD1; abundance: NA; v_gene: TRBV28; j_gene: TRBJ1-2; CDR3nt: TGTGCCAGCACCTCGCAGGGGGGCGGCTACACCTTC; CDR3aa: CASTSQGGGYTF
d_gene: TRBD2; abundance: NA; v_gene: TRBV3-1/TRBV3-2; j_gene: TRBJ2-2; CDR3nt: TGTGCCAGCAGCCAAGGAAGCGGGGGGGCCACGGCCGGGGAGCTGTTTTTT; CDR3aa: CASSQGSGGATAGELFF
d_gene: NA; abundance: NA; v_gene: TRBV30; j_gene: TRBJ2-1; CDR3nt: TGTGCCTGGATGATCGGGGGTGAGCAGTTCTTC; CDR3aa: CAWMIGGEQFF
d_gene: NA; abundance: NA; v_gene: TRBV5-5; j_gene: TRBJ2-1; CDR3nt: TGTGCCAGCAGGATAGGGGGTTCGACGTACAATGAGCAGTTCTTC; CDR3aa: CASRIGGSTYNEQFF
d_gene: NA; abundance: few; v_gene: TRBV6-2/TRBV6-3; j_gene: TRBJ2-3; CDR3nt: TGTGCCAGCAGTCGCTGGGGAGTTAGCACAGATACGCAGTATTTT; CDR3aa: CASSRWGVSTDTQYF
d_gene: NA; abundance: NA; v_gene: TRBV4-3; j_gene: TRBJ1-2; CDR3nt: TGCGCCAGCAGCCAAGATCGGGTCAGGGTGCCGCTCTATGGCTACACCTTC; CDR3aa: CASSQDRVRVPLYGYTF
d_gene: NA; abundance: NA; v_gene: TRBV9; j_gene: TRBJ2-5; CDR3nt: TGTGCCAGCAGCGTGTCTACAGGTTCCCTGACCCAGTACTTC; CDR3aa: CASSVSTGSLTQYF
d_gene: TRBD2; abundance: NA; v_gene: TRBV9; j_gene: TRBJ2-5; CDR3nt: TGTGCCAGCAGCGCCGGCGGGGGGCACCAAGAGACCCAGTACTTC; CDR3aa: CASSAGGGHQETQYF
d_gene: TRBD1; abundance: once; v_gene: TRBV24-1; j_gene: TRBJ2-7; CDR3nt: TGTGCCACCAGTGACCCCGGGACAGAGGGCTCCTACGAGCAGTACTTC; CDR3aa: CATSDPGTEGSYEQYF
d_gene: NA; abundance: once; v_gene: TRBV19; j_gene: TRBJ2-3; CDR3nt: TGTGCCAGTAGGCTTAGTGGAGATACGCAGTATTTT; CDR3aa: CASRLSGDTQYF
d_gene: TRBD2; abundance: once; v_gene: TRBV11-2; j_gene: TRBJ2-3; CDR3nt: TGTGCCAGCAGCTTCTCTCTGAGCGGGGGGGCCCTAGATACGCAGTATTTT; CDR3aa: CASSFSLSGGALDTQYF
d_gene: NA; abundance: NA; v_gene: TRBV19; j_gene: TRBJ1-3; CDR3nt: TGTGCCAGTAGTAGTCCGGGACACGGTCACCTCTCTGGAAACACCATATATTTT; CDR3aa: CASSSPGHGHLSGNTIYF
d_gene: NA; abundance: NA; v_gene: TRBV28; j_gene: TRBJ1-6; CDR3nt: TGTGCCAGCAATAACAGGGTTGAAAATTCACCCCTCCACTTT; CDR3aa: CASNNRVENSPLHF
d_gene: NA; abundance: NA; v_gene: TRBV6-5; j_gene: TRBJ2-2; CDR3nt: TGTGCCAGCACGCAGATTGCGAACACCGGGGAGCTGTTTTTT; CDR3aa: CASTQIANTGELFF
d_gene: NA; abundance: NA; v_gene: TRBV19; j_gene: TRBJ1-5; CDR3nt: TGTGCCAGTACCTCCCGGGACAAAAATCAGCCCCAGCATTTT; CDR3aa: CASTSRDKNQPQHF
d_gene: TRBD1; abundance: NA; v_gene: TRBV19; j_gene: TRBJ1-4; CDR3nt: TGTGCCAGTAACCCCGACAGGGAATCTAATGAAAAACTGTTTTTT; CDR3aa: CASNPDRESNEKLFF
d_gene: TRBD1; abundance: NA; v_gene: TRBV3-1/TRBV3-2; j_gene: TRBJ1-2; CDR3nt: TGTGCCAGCAGCCGCCGGGACAGCTCAGATGGCTACACCTTC; CDR3aa: CASSRRDSSDGYTF
d_gene: TRBD1; abundance: NA; v_gene: TRBV19; j_gene: TRBJ1-6; CDR3nt: TGTGCCAGTAGTATTCGGGACAGCCTCAATTCACCCCTCCACTTT; CDR3aa: CASSIRDSLNSPLHF
d_gene: NA; abundance: NA; v_gene: TRBV15; j_gene: TRBJ1-6; CDR3nt: TGTGCCACCAGCGGACTCAAGAATTCACCCCTCCACTTT; CDR3aa: CATSGLKNSPLHF
d_gene: NA; abundance: NA; v_gene: TRBV5-1; j_gene: TRBJ2-7; CDR3nt: TGCGCCAGCAGTCTAGGCGGTACCTACGAGCAGTACTTC; CDR3aa: CASSLGGTYEQYF
d_gene: NA; abundance: few; v_gene: TRBV6-5; j_gene: TRBJ2-7; CDR3nt: TGTGCCAGCAGTTACTCGGGGCGGGGAGAGCAGTACTTC; CDR3aa: CASSYSGRGEQYF
d_gene: TRBD2; abundance: NA; v_gene: TRBV18; j_gene: TRBJ2-3; CDR3nt: TGTGCCAGCTCCCGGGGGCCCGCGGGACTAGTCTTGACAGATACGCAGTATTTT; CDR3aa: CASSRGPAGLVLTDTQYF
d_gene: NA; abundance: NA; v_gene: TRBV4-2; j_gene: TRBJ1-5; CDR3nt: TGTGCCAGCAGCCCGACAACGGATCAGCCCCAGCATTTT; CDR3aa: CASSPTTDQPQHF
d_gene: TRBD2; abundance: once; v_gene: TRBV5-4; j_gene: TRBJ2-1; CDR3nt: TGTGCCAGCAGCTTGGAGAGCGGGGTTTACAATGAGCAGTTCTTC; CDR3aa: CASSLESGVYNEQFF
d_gene: NA; abundance: NA; v_gene: TRBV6-5; j_gene: TRBJ2-5; CDR3nt: TGTGCCAGCAAGAGTTCGGGAGAGACCCAGTACTTC; CDR3aa: CASKSSGETQYF
d_gene: NA; abundance: once; v_gene: TRBV9; j_gene: TRBJ2-5; CDR3nt: TGTGCCAGCAGCGTCTCGTGGGGGGGCGGGCAAGAGACCCAGTACTTC; CDR3aa: CASSVSWGGGQETQYF
d_gene: NA; abundance: NA; v_gene: TRBV2; j_gene: TRBJ1-2; CDR3nt: TGTGCCAGCAGTGACCTATTCCGTAACTATGGCTACACCTTC; CDR3aa: CASSDLFRNYGYTF
d_gene: NA; abundance: NA; v_gene: TRBV7-9; j_gene: TRBJ1-2; CDR3nt: TGTGCCAGCAGCTTTAATGTTGGGTGGGGAGACAATGGCTACACCTTC; CDR3aa: CASSFNVGWGDNGYTF